This TCR beta chain comes out of a study of spatial heterogeneity in lung cancer. Findings of the study overall: Tumoral mutation counts were tracked by counts of expanded intratumoral alpha and beta TCRs.

The time point denotes: sample taken at primary tumor resection. From the 5' RACE reads, TCRdb called clonotypes with MiXCR, one entry per CDR3 protein. The repertoire holds some 1,800 distinct CDR3 sequences, with about 4.6% as singletons. Per germline, CDR1 MNHEY and CDR2 SMNVEV (reference sequence). The CDR3 is 13 amino acids. V dropped 6 bases and J dropped 7 bases, with 15 bases sitting between them. This clonotype ranks as medium-sized. Its antigen is unidentified. The chain combines TRBV27 with TRBJ2-5; D is uncertain. The sequence was obtained from a male donor with early-stage non-small cell lung cancer. This sample comprised lung tumor tissue, obtained at surgery. The CDR3 DNA reads as TGTGCCAGCAGGACGCGAATTCGTGGGACCCAGTACTTC. This gives the protein CASRTRIRGTQYF.